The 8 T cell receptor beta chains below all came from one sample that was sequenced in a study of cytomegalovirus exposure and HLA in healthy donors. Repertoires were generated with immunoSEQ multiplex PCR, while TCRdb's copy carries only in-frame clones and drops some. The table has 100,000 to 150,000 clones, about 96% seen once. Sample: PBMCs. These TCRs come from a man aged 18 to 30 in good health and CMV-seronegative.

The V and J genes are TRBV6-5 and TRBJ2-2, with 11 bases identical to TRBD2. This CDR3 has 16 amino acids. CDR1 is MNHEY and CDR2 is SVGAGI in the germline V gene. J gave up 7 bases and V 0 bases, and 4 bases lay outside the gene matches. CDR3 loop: CASSYSKLAGVGELFF. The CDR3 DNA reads TGTGCCAGCAGTTACTCGAAACTAGCGGGAGTCGGGGAGCTGTTTTTT.

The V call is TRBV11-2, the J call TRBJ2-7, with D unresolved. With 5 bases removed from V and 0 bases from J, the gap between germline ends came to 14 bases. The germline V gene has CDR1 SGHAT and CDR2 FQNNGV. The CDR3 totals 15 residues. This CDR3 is CASSPFAPGSYEQYF. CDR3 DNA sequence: TGTGCCAGCAGCCCTTTTGCGCCGGGCTCCTACGAGCAGTACTTC. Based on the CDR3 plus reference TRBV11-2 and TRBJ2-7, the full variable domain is EAGVAQSPRYKIIEKRQSVAFWCNPISGHATLYWYQQILGQGPKLLIQFQNNGVVDDSQLPKDRFSAERLKGVDSTLKIQPAKLEDSAVYLCASSPFAPGSYEQYFGPGTRLTVT.

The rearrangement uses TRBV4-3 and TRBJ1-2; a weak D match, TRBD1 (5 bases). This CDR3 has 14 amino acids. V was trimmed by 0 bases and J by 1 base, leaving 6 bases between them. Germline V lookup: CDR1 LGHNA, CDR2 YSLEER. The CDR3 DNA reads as TGCGCCAGCAGCCAAGAGACAGATAACTATGGCTACACCTTC. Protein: CASSQETDNYGYTF.

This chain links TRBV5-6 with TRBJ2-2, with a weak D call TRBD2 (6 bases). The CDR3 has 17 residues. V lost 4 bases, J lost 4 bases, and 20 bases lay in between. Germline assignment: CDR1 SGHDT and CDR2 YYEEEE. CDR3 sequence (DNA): TGTGCCAGCAGCGCGGATCCTAGCGATTGGGGCACCGGGGAGCTGTTTTTT. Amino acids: CASSADPSDWGTGELFF.

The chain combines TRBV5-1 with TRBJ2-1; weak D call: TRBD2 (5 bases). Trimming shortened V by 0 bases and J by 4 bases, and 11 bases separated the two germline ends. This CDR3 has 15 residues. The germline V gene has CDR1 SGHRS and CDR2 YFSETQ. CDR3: CASSLAPGSYNEQFF. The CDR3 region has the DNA TGCGCCAGCAGCTTGGCCCCGGGATCATACAATGAGCAGTTCTTC.

Here the CDR3 reads CATSKGPLGLEAGGPSYEQYF. The CDR3 DNA reads TGTGCCACCAGCAAAGGGCCACTAGGTCTCGAAGCGGGAGGCCCTTCCTACGAGCAGTACTTC. The J gene is TRBJ2-7, the V gene TRBV15, with TRBD2 matching 9 bases. V was clipped by 4 bases and J by 1 base; unmatched bases: 23. CDR3 length: 21 residues. CDR1 and CDR2 (germline): LNHNV, YYDKDF (reference sequence).

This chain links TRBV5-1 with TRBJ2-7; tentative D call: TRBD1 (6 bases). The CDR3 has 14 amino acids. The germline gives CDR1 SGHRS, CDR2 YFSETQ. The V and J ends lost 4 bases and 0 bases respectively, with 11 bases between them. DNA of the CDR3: TGCGCCAGCAGCCCCCTACAGGGCTCCTACGAGCAGTACTTC. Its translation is CASSPLQGSYEQYF.

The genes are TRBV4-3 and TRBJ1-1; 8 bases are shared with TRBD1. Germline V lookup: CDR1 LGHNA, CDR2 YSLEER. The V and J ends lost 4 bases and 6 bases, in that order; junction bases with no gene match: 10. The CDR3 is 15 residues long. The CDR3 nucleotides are TGCGCCAGCAGCCCATACCCGGACAGGGTGGCTGAAGCTTTCTTT. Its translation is CASSPYPDRVAEAFF.